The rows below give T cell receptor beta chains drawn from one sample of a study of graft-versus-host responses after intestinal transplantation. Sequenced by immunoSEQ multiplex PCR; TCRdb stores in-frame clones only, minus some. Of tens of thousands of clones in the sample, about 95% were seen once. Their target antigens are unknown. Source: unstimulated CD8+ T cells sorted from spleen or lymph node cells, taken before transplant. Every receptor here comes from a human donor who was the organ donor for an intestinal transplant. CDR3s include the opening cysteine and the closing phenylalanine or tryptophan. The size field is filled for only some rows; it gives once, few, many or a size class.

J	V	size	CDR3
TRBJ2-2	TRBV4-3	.	CASSHPFTGGSTGELFF
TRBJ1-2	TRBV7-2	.	CASSLGTGDRNGYTF
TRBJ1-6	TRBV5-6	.	CASNPGQYNSPLHF
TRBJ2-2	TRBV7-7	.	CASSALNTGELFF
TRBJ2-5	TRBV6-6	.	CASRLQGGQETQYF
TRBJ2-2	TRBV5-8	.	CASRGTGSSTGELFF
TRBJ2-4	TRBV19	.	CASSIEPTAADIQYF
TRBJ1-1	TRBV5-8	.	CASSLGIGEVEAFF
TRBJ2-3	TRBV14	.	CASSRFGGTDTQYF
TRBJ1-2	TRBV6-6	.	CASSLGTAYYGYTF
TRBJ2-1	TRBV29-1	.	CSGLALYNEQFF
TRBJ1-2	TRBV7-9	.	CASSSGTAPDYTF
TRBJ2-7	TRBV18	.	CASSPPEQGPYEQYF
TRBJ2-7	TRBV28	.	CASSIGSYEQYF
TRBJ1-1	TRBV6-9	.	CASSWLGQLNRWVEAFF
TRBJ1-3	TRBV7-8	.	CAIGTALEGPGNTIYF
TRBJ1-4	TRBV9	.	CASSVTGGFEKLFF
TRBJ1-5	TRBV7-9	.	CASSLEGSEVNQPQHF
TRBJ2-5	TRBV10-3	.	CAISDPGAEETQYF
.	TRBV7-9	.	CASSASSLENEQYF
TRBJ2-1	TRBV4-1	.	CASSHPTDEQFF
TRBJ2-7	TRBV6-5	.	CASSPRTARSHEQYF
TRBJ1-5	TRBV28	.	CASSFPSNQPQHF
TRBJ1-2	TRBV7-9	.	CASSANGQNYGYTF
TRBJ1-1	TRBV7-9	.	CASRGKMNTEAFF
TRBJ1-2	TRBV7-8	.	CASSARAGEYGYTF
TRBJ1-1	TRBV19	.	CASSILGTGDRTEAFF
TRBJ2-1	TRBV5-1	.	CASSLVAGNNEQFF
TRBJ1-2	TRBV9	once	CASSVGGSNYGYTF
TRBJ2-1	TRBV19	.	CASSILAGGFYNEQFF
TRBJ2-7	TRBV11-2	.	CASSLEAPDNYEQYF
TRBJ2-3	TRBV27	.	CASSLSPGTDTQYF
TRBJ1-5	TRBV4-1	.	CASSQTPPIRDQKQPQHF
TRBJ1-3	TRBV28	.	CASSLVGRGTPSSFPGNTIYF
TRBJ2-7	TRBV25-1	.	CASSEITKQDNEQYF
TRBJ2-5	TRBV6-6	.	CASNSGHPGTQYF
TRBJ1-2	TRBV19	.	CASSILSSSNYGYTF
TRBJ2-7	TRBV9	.	CASSVTGTGAGEQYF
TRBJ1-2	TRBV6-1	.	CASSEASSYGYTF
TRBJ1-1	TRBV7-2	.	CASSLSLQYTEAFF
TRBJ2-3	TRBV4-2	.	CASSQWGTWGPTDTQYF
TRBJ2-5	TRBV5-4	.	CASSSSAEETQYF
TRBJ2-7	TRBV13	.	CASSLDVETGTSYEQYF
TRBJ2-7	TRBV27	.	CASRLTGSSYEQYF
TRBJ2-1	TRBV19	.	CASSSLYNEQFF
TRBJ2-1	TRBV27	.	CASSAGLTKILYNEQFF
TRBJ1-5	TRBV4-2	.	CASSQGLADSNQPQHF
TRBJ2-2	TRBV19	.	CASRTGTGGTGELFF
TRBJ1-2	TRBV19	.	CASSNTPLPANYGYTF
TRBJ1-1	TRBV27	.	CASSLFGEGNTEAFF
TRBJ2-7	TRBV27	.	CASSFASGTSRGEQYF
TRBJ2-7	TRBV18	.	CASSPLYSGGAMSEFHEQYF
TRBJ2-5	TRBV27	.	CASSLQGYQETQYF
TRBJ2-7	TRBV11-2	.	CASSSDGGEQYF
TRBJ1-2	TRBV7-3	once	CASSPLGQGVDYGYTF
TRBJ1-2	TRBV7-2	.	CASSLVIMEGIYGYTF
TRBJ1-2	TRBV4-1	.	CASSHGVSYTF
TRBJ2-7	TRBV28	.	CASSSPQGEQTYEQYF
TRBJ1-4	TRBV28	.	CASIGRKKDELFF
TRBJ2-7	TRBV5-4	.	CASSLDRPYEQYF